A single sample is the source of the 6 T cell receptor beta chains below, sequenced in a study of PD-L1 blockade in urothelial cancer. Time point noted: pretreatment peripheral blood. Measured with immunoSEQ multiplex PCR; TCRdb has only the in-frame clones, and not every one. The table records about 56,000 clones, 85% to 90% of them present only once. The sample was PBMCs, taken around atezolizumab (anti-PD-L1) treatment. The origin of the receptors is a man in his 70s with urothelial cancer.

V usage is TRBV27 and J usage is TRBJ1-1, with unresolved D. Germline V gene sequence: CDR1 MNHEY, CDR2 SMNVEV (reference sequence). The CDR3 sequence is 15 residues long. Trimming shortened V by 4 bases and J by 1 base, and 13 bases separated the two germline ends. Written as DNA, the CDR3 is TGTGCCAGCAGTTCCCTCGGGGAGGGGAACACTGAAGCTTTCTTT. This codes for CASSSLGEGNTEAFF.

The CDR3 nucleotides are TGTGCCATCAGTGAGCATACACTGGAATTAGCGGCCTACAATGAGCAGTTCTTC. Its translation is CAISEHTLELAAYNEQFF. This chain links TRBV10-3 with TRBJ2-1; D is possibly TRBD2 (6 bases). V gave up 2 bases and J gave up 2 bases, with 19 bases separating them. The CDR3 extends over 18 amino acids. The germline V gene encodes CDR1 ENHRY and CDR2 SYGVKD.

This rearrangement joins TRBV29-1 to TRBJ1-2; 9 positions match TRBD1. CDR1 is SQVTM, CDR2 ANQGSEA, per germline. The trim removed 3 bases at V and 7 bases at J, leaving 12 bases unmatched. The CDR3 runs 15 residues. CDR3 sequence (DNA): TGCAGCGTTGATCCCCAACCGGGACAGGGTGGTGGCTACACCTTC. It codes for CSVDPQPGQGGGYTF.

The rearrangement uses TRBV20-1 and TRBJ2-7; possible D gene TRBD2, 5 bases. Germline V gene data show CDR1 as DFQATT and CDR2 as SNEGSKA (reference sequence). This CDR3 is built from 11 residues. Trimming took off 6 bases at V and 0 bases at J, with 6 bases between the two ends. CDR3 residues: CSATSSYEQYF. In DNA, the CDR3 is TGCAGTGCCACTAGCTCCTACGAGCAGTACTTC.

J is TRBJ2-1 and V is TRBV11-3; 7 bases line up with TRBD2. V lost 1 base to trimming and J lost 3 bases; unmatched junction nucleotides: 6. The CDR3 spans 16 residues. CDR1 is SGHNT, CDR2 YENEEA, per germline. The CDR3 DNA sequence: TGTGCCAGCAGCTTAGGCGGGACTACCAACTACAATGAGCAGTTCTTC. As protein: CASSLGGTTNYNEQFF.

The rearrangement joins TRBV18 to TRBJ1-1; D gene ambiguous. This CDR3 has 15 residues. Germline values: CDR1 KGHSH, CDR2 LQKENI. V lost 3 bases, J lost 0 bases, and 11 bases lay in between. This chain's CDR3 is CASSPAEGLNTEAFF. CDR3 coding DNA: TGTGCCAGCTCACCGGCGGAAGGATTGAACACTGAAGCTTTCTTT.